This entry is about one TCR beta chain. The antigen is unknown. This specimen comes from a study of blood T cells in healthy people across ages. Study-wide findings and caveats: The unsorted PBMCs prevented any conclusive comparison of naive versus antigen-experienced cells.

A second PCR of about 6 to 12 cycles used a sample-barcoded 5' primer and a J-beta primer mix. One entry per CDR3 protein, called by TCRdb with MiXCR from the 5' RACE reads. The data show 540,000 or so distinct CDR3 sequences, 24% seen once. In germline, CDR1 is LGHNA, CDR2 YSLEER. Trimming shortened V by 0 bases and J by 1 base, and 12 bases separated the two germline ends. This CDR3 has 16 residues. The data were also submitted as part of a second study, on T cells of mothers and their children. That work contributes: Second-PCR primer M1S introduced sample barcodes and 2-4 random nucleotides. The TCR beta CDR3 read count exceeded 10 million for each mother and was several million for each child.

This clonotype was obtained from a boy between 10 and 17 years old in good health. V usage is TRBV4-3 and J usage is TRBJ2-5; tentatively, D is TRBD2 (6 bases). What was sequenced was blood. CDR3 region: CASSQEERRGQETQYF. DNA for the CDR3: TGCGCCAGCAGCCAAGAGGAGCGGAGGGGCCAAGAGACCCAGTACTTC.